The T cell receptor beta chain described here comes from a study of vaccination and CD4 T cells after COVID-19. The Oncomine TCR Beta short-read assay was applied to DNA of cultured CD4+ T cells. A single record per CDR3 protein comes from TCRdb applying MiXCR to the PCR reads. The repertoire holds some 5,000 distinct CDR3 sequences, with about 80% as singletons. CDR3 length equals 13 residues. J gave up 3 bases and V 6 bases, and 3 bases lay outside the gene matches. Germline assignment: CDR1 SEHNR and CDR2 FQNEAQ (reference sequence). In the case of this clonotype: Its antigen remains unidentified.

The treatment is: roughly nine-day PBMC culture with coronavirus spike peptide pools or control peptides (ViraFEST assay). The source of this sequence is a human donor who had recovered from COVID-19. The genes are TRBV7-9 and TRBJ2-7; TRBD2 aligns across 9 bases. The sequencing sample was made of CD4+ T cells from blood, cultured in vitro. CDR3 residues: CASSSAGGYEQYF. Written as DNA, the CDR3 is TGTGCCAGCAGTTCAGCGGGGGGCTACGAGCAGTACTTC. The entire variable domain, with the rest obtained from reference TRBV7-9 and TRBJ2-7, is as follows: DTGVSQNPRHKITKRGQNVTFRCDPISEHNRLYWYRQTLGQGPEFLTYFQNEAQLEKSRLLSDRFSAERPKGSFSTLEIQRTEQGDSAMYLCASSSAGGYEQYFGPGTRLTVT.